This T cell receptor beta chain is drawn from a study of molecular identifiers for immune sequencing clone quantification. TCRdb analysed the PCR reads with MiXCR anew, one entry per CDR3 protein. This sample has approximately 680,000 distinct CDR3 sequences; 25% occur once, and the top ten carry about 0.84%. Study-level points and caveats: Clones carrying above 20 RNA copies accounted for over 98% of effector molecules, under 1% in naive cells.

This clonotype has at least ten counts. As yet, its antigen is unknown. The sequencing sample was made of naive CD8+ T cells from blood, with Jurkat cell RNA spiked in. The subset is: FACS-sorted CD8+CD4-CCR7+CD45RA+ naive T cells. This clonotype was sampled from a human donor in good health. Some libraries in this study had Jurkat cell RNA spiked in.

The CDR3 DNA is TGTGCCAGCAGCTTACTGGGGGCGGAAACTGAAGCTTTCTTT. It is translated as CASSLLGAETEAFF. The chain is built from TRBV7-8 and TRBJ1-1; perhaps TRBD1 as D (6 bases). CDR3 size: 14 residues. Between the trimmed V and J ends, which lost 2 bases and 5 bases, there was a span of 12 bases. CDR1 and CDR2 (germline): SGHVS, FQNEAQ. Using reference TRBV7-8 and TRBJ1-1 for the parts outside the CDR3, the full variable domain is GAGVSQSPRYKVAKRGQDVALRCDPISGHVSLFWYQQALGQGPEFLTYFQNEAQLDKSGLPSDRFFAERPEGSVSTLKIQRTQQEDSAVYLCASSLLGAETEAFFGQGTRLTVV.